The 9 T cell receptor beta chains below come from one sample, sequenced in a study of CD8 T cells in ankylosing spondylitis. TCRdb re-analysed the 5' RACE reads in MiXCR, keeping a single row per CDR3 protein. Found here are approximately 100,000 distinct CDR3 sequences, roughly 8.7% of them singletons; the top ten hold approximately 9.7%. Sequenced material: blood, either unsorted or a sorted T cell fraction (not recorded which). The receptors stem from a male donor with ankylosing spondylitis or in good health (not recorded which).

The table lists this clonotype with many counts. The chain recombines TRBV5-1 with TRBJ1-4, with D possibly TRBD1 on 5 matching bases. V was pared by 4 bases and J by 7 bases, with 14 bases between. The CDR3 length is 14 residues. The germline gives CDR1 SGHRS, CDR2 YFSETQ. DNA for the CDR3: TGCGCCAGCAGCCTGAGAGGGAGGGGTGAAAAACTGTTTTTT. Its protein product is CASSLRGRGEKLFF.

This clonotype was detected many times. V and J are TRBV10-3 and TRBJ2-7; maybe TRBD1 (7 bases). Germline-derived CDR1 and CDR2 are ENHRY and SYGVKD. This CDR3 has 13 residues. Trimming pared 10 bases from V and 4 bases from J, leaving 17 bases between. CDR3 region: CATMAGQTYEQYF. The CDR3 nucleotides read TGTGCCACTATGGCGGGACAGACATACGAGCAGTACTTC.

This clonotype was picked up many times. The chain carries TRBV10-3 and TRBJ1-4; no definite D call. With 3 bases removed from V and 4 bases from J, the gap between germline ends came to 9 bases. Germline V gene lookup returns CDR1 ENHRY and CDR2 SYGVKD. This CDR3 spans 14 amino acids. The CDR3 DNA follows: TGTGCCATCAGTGAAGGGAGGAGTAATGAAAAACTGTTTTTT. It encodes CAISEGRSNEKLFF.

At least ten counts were recorded for this clonotype. The chain employs TRBV5-1 and TRBJ1-4, with TRBD1 as a possible D gene (6 bases). The CDR3 extends over 14 amino acids. Trimming removed 4 bases from V and 8 bases from J, with 15 bases in between. Germline-derived CDR1 and CDR2 are SGHRS and YFSETQ. The CDR3 loop is CASSLSGGEEKLFF. The CDR3 DNA is TGCGCCAGCAGCCTGTCGGGGGGCGAGGAAAAACTGTTTTTT.

This clonotype occurred many times. V usage is TRBV6-2 or TRBV6-3 and J usage is TRBJ1-2; unclear D gene. From germline, CDR1 is MNHEY and CDR2 SVGEGT. The CDR3 loop spans 13 amino acids. Trimming took 4 bases from V and 1 from J, leaving 7 bases between them. The CDR3 loop reads CASSFAYNYGYTF. DNA of the CDR3: TGTGCCAGCAGTTTCGCCTATAACTATGGCTACACCTTC.

At least ten counts were recorded for this clonotype. The chain employs TRBV27 and TRBJ2-7; 7 positions agree with TRBD2. CDR1 is MNHEY, CDR2 SMNVEV, per germline (reference sequence). This CDR3 spans 15 amino acids. The J segment lost 0 bases and the V segment lost 2 bases, leaving 4 bases of the junction unmatched. In nucleotides, the CDR3 is TGTGCCAGCAGTTTAGCAGCGGGATTCTCCTACGAGCAGTACTTC. This encodes CASSLAAGFSYEQYF.

This clonotype showed up many times. The chain couples TRBV29-1 to TRBJ2-5, with 7 bases that match TRBD2. CDR1 is SQVTM and CDR2 is ANQGSEA in the germline V gene. V trimming: 4 bases; J trimming: 1 base; junction bases outside the gene matches: 0. The length of the CDR3 is 12 residues. The CDR3 protein is CSVGEGQETQYF. The CDR3 region has the DNA TGCAGCGTTGGGGAGGGCCAAGAGACCCAGTACTTC.

This clonotype was detected ten times or more. This chain's CDR3 is CASSFRVGYTF. The CDR3 DNA reads TGTGCCAGCAGTTTTAGAGTTGGCTACACCTTC. The chain links TRBV12-3 or TRBV12-4 to TRBJ1-2; D is ambiguous. Deletions cut 3 bases from V and 7 bases from J, with 6 bases between. The CDR3 has 11 residues.

This clonotype showed up many times. The rearrangement uses TRBV20-1 and TRBJ2-7, with 9 bases aligning to TRBD2. This CDR3 has 15 residues. Germline CDR1 reads DFQATT; CDR2 reads SNEGSKA (reference sequence). The V gene end was trimmed by 2 bases and the J gene end by 4 bases; junction bases not matched to a gene: 9. The CDR3, as DNA: TGCAGTGCTAGACCACGACTAGCGGAGCTATACGAGCAGTACTTC. It translates to CSARPRLAELYEQYF.